This paragraph reports one T cell receptor (beta chain). Per the germline V gene, CDR1 is LGHNA and CDR2 is YSLEER. The CDR3 loop spans 15 amino acids. This sample stems from a study of shared T cell receptors in the human thymus. Data came from immunoSEQ multiplex PCR; TCRdb stores just in-frame clones and leaves some out. The table records hundreds of thousands of clones, around 87% of them present only once. These sequences were also reported in another study, on human thymus T cells. That paper notes: Healthy Finnish infants undergoing corrective surgery for congenital heart defects provided the donor material. It was from resections taken during corrective heart surgery that the thymus tissue came. Repertoires from thymus and blood appeared to show biased V and J gene usage. Related work found strong thymic repertoire overlap between unrelated individuals.

This sequence originates from a boy younger than two with a congenital heart defect. The chain joins TRBV4-3 to TRBJ2-5; 8 nucleotides line up with TRBD1. The end of the DNA fits TRBJ2-7 better, so the J call may be wrong. The sequencing input was thymocytes. Here the CDR3 reads CASSSSGGATYEQYF. CDR3 nucleotides: TGCGCCAGCAGCTCATCAGGGGGCGCGACCTACGAGCAGTACTTC.